Listed below are T cell receptor beta chains from one sample, sequenced in a study of shared clonotypes between healthy human individuals. The data were produced by immunoSEQ multiplex PCR, yet TCRdb's version contains in-frame clones alone and is incomplete. The sample consists of about 320,000 clones, roughly 87% of them appearing once. The sample consisted of memory CD8+ T cells sorted from blood. Source of these receptors: a man between 18 and 35 years old in good health. Both conserved end residues are part of each CDR3. Not all rows give a size; the values are once, few, many and, for expanded clones, a class.

v_gene	abundance	CDR3aa
TRBV27	.	CASSRTGGITNEKLFF
TRBV5-1	few	CASSLVLAIHEQYF
TRBV2	.	CASSGQQSSNQPQHF
TRBV10-2	.	CAGARTSGSVETQYF
TRBV5-1	.	CASKRVRTEETQYF
TRBV4-1	.	CASSPTSGRLEVYEQYF
TRBV6-6	.	CASSYSGEGLMNEQFF
TRBV6-5	.	CASSYSGPSYEQYF
TRBV29-1	.	CSVVSSGVYYNEQFF
TRBV6-5	.	CASSYSIGQPQHF
TRBV6-5	.	CASRAGVEQYF
TRBV29-1	.	CSVDPGLETQYF
TRBV6-5	.	CATGPIHEQYF
TRBV4-1	.	CASSFGNTEAFF
TRBV11-2	.	CASSGGARYEQYF
TRBV7-9	once	CASSYGTSGRETQYF
TRBV9	.	CASSLFGDSGNTIYF
TRBV27	.	CASSLVAGVQETQYF
TRBV13	.	CASSLGTGKYGYTF
TRBV7-2	.	CASSFPQGSKNIQYF
TRBV10-1	.	CASSESSYEQYF
TRBV4-1	.	CASSRTELNQETQYF
TRBV5-1	.	CASSPGTGGAINEQFF
TRBV10-3	.	CAINEPAASPLHF
TRBV5-1	.	CASSSGLVSYEQYF
TRBV29-1	.	CSVPRRDSLKSF
TRBV11-2	.	CASSSPLGQVNTEAFF
TRBV6-5	.	CASGMDWHNEQFF
TRBV28	.	CASSLTGDTGELFF
TRBV7-9	.	CASSPRRGQGETQYF
TRBV5-4	.	CASSFGEVPEAFF
TRBV5-4	.	CASSFGTEANYGYTF
TRBV11-2	.	CASSFNPGGRETQYF
TRBV6-5	.	CASSYGLSGTGELFF
TRBV4-2	.	CASSRLTSGSETQYF
TRBV25-1	.	CASSEVGQGLETQYF
TRBV4-3	few	CASSLQRESYEQYF
TRBV4-3	.	CASSQDRGLGYEQYF
TRBV11-2	.	CASSLEGGTSPLHF
TRBV2	.	CASSSTTGGASYEQYF
TRBV9	.	CASSAGPQEQFF
TRBV11-2	.	CASSLVYRANYGYTF
TRBV7-9	.	CASSPPDRAYGYTF
TRBV7-3	.	CASSSSTRYEQYF
TRBV30	few	CAWSAGRDYNEQFF
TRBV4-3	.	CASSQERGVGYEQYF